This TCR beta chain was sequenced for a study of cytotoxic CD8 clonotypes in ibrutinib-treated CLL. The germline V gene encodes CDR1 SGHAT and CDR2 FQNNGV. The CDR3 spans 16 residues. With V trimmed by 3 bases and J by 5 bases, 7 bases remained unmatched. Sequencing used immunoSEQ multiplex PCR; TCRdb keeps in-frame clones, though not all of them. Of 11,000 to 15,000 clones in the sample, approximately 52% are singletons; the top ten hold around 35%. General observations from the study: T-cell clonality at baseline went above that of age-matched healthy donors and rose and fell with circulating CD8+ T-cell counts.

This clone is deemed medium-sized. Antigen specificity is unknown. This chain uses TRBV11-2 with TRBJ1-4, with 9 bases matching TRBD1. This sequence was found in a human donor with chronic lymphocytic leukemia. The specimen comprised PBMCs, sampled at an approximately 25-month disease-progression time point, from a patient treated with ibrutinib. The DNA for the CDR3 is TGTGCCAGCAGCTTGGGAGGGACAGGGTACAATGAAAAACTGTTTTTT. Amino acid sequence: CASSLGGTGYNEKLFF.